What follows are 7 T cell receptor beta chains derived from one specimen sequenced in a study of blood T cell repertoires in COVID-19. Here immunoSEQ multiplex PCR was the method, and the copy in TCRdb shows in-frame clones only, minus some. Here the sample spans about 330,000 clones, 88% being singletons. Sequenced sample: peripheral blood. All receptors come from a woman between 45 and 65 years old with active or convalescent COVID-19.

J is TRBJ1-2 and V is TRBV24-1; TRBD1 matches 8 bases. Germline CDR1 and CDR2: KGHDR and SFDVKD. V lost 5 bases, J lost 1 base, and 2 bases stayed unmatched. There are 14 residues in the CDR3. As DNA, the CDR3 is TGTGCCACCAGTGTAGGGACAGGTAACTATGGCTACACCTTC. This encodes CATSVGTGNYGYTF.

This clone was picked up a small number of times. The J gene is TRBJ1-5, the V gene TRBV27, with D unclear. The CDR3 runs 14 residues. The germline V gene encodes CDR1 MNHEY and CDR2 SMNVEV (reference sequence). The ends were cut back, 2 bases at V and 1 base at J, with 6 bases in the middle. The CDR3 loop is CASSLMGSNQPQHF. Written as DNA, the CDR3 is TGTGCCAGCAGTTTAATGGGCAGCAATCAGCCCCAGCATTTT.

The rearrangement joins TRBV11-2 to TRBJ1-5; 11 positions match TRBD1. The CDR3 sequence is 15 residues long. The germline CDR1 and CDR2 sequences are SGHAT and FQNNGV. V lost 4 bases to trimming and J lost 6 bases; unmatched junction nucleotides: 5. The CDR3 loop reads CASSSGTGGSQPQHF. The CDR3 nucleotides are TGTGCCAGCAGCTCCGGGACAGGGGGGAGTCAGCCCCAGCATTTT.

V is TRBV7-2 and J is TRBJ1-2, with 9 bases identical to TRBD1. The junction had 17 bases not matched to a gene; V was cut back by 4 bases and J by 14 bases. The germline V gene has CDR1 SGHTA and CDR2 FQGNSA. The length of the CDR3 is 15 residues. DNA of the CDR3: TGTGCCAGCAGCTACGACCCGGGACAGGGTCCTTATTTGACCTTC. This codes for CASSYDPGQGPYLTF.

The chain combines TRBV5-8 with TRBJ1-1, with D possibly TRBD1 on 6 matching bases. The germline V and J ends were trimmed by 8 bases and 7 bases, with 21 bases remaining between them. The CDR3 runs to 14 residues. Germline CDR1 reads SGHTS; CDR2 reads YDEGEE. The DNA for the CDR3 is TGTGCCAGTCACGAGCCGGGGACAAAACTTGAAGCTTTCTTT. This codes for CASHEPGTKLEAFF.

This chain joins TRBV7-2 and TRBJ2-7; D is perhaps TRBD2 (6 bases). Trimming removed 0 bases at V and 0 bases at J, with 6 bases between. CDR1 is SGHTA and CDR2 is FQGNSA in the germline V gene. CDR3 size: 14 residues. The CDR3 DNA is TGTGCCAGCAGCTTAGCGACTAGCTCCTACGAGCAGTACTTC. It encodes CASSLATSSYEQYF.

The J gene is TRBJ1-2, the V gene TRBV19; 8 nucleotides match TRBD1. V shed 3 bases, J shed 4 bases, and the junction held 7 bases outside the gene matches. The germline V gene has CDR1 LNHDA and CDR2 SQIVND (reference sequence). The CDR3 extends over 15 amino acids. For the CDR3, the DNA is TGTGCCAGTAGTATCCCAGGGGGCGGACGCTATGGCTACACCTTC. Its protein product is CASSIPGGGRYGYTF.